This is a list of T cell receptor beta chains from one sample in a study of post-analysis software for immune sequencing data. TCRdb re-derived calls from the PCR reads in MiXCR, one entry per CDR3 protein. The sample shows roughly 150,000 distinct CDR3 sequences, under 40% of them seen only once. This sample comprised blood, obtained after autologous hematopoietic stem cell transplantation. The receptors were gathered from a girl aged 10-17 years with multiple sclerosis. Each CDR3 is given with its conserved first and last residue. D genes are given only for firm matches. Size values are once, few and many counts, or a class for expanded clones, and some rows have none.

v_gene,abundance,d_gene,j_gene,CDR3nt,CDR3aa
TRBV12-3/TRBV12-4,-,-,TRBJ2-1,TGTGCCAGCAGTCGGGCCGGGGAGCGCCTGGAGCAGTTCTTC,CASSRAGERLEQFF
TRBV7-9,few,-,TRBJ2-5,TGTGCCGGGGGTAAGGAAGAGACCCAGTACTTC,CAGGKEETQYF
TRBV18,-,-,TRBJ2-1,TGTGCCAGCTCACAATACAATGAGCAGTTCTTC,CASSQYNEQFF
TRBV12-3/TRBV12-4,few,-,TRBJ2-5,TGTGCCAGCAGCCGGACATACCAAGAGACCCAGTACTTC,CASSRTYQETQYF
TRBV10-3,few,TRBD1,TRBJ2-3,TGTGCCATCAGTCTACAGGGGGCGCGTGGCACAGATACGCAGTATTTT,CAISLQGARGTDTQYF
TRBV15,-,-,TRBJ2-1,TGTGCCACCAGCAGAGATCGCCGGTCACTCAATGAGCAGTTCTTC,CATSRDRRSLNEQFF
TRBV6-6,-,TRBD1,TRBJ1-1,TGTGCCAGCCGGGACAGGGGTGTCCTCCGGGGGACTGAAGCTTTCTTT,CASRDRGVLRGTEAFF
TRBV7-2,few,TRBD2,TRBJ2-1,TGTGCCAGCAGCCAGGTTGGGAGTAGCGGGAGAAATGAGCAGTTCTTC,CASSQVGSSGRNEQFF
TRBV6-1,-,TRBD2,TRBJ2-1,TGTGCCAGCAGTGGATGGACTAGCGGGATTTGGTTCTCCTACAATGAGCAGTTCTTC,CASSGWTSGIWFSYNEQFF
TRBV5-1,few,-,TRBJ2-5,TGCGCCAGCAGCTTGGCGTCCAGCCAAGAGACCCAGTACTTC,CASSLASSQETQYF
TRBV29-1,-,TRBD2,TRBJ2-1,TGCAGCGTTGAAGAACTAGCGGGAGGGGATGAGCAGTTCTTC,CSVEELAGGDEQFF
TRBV6-1,medium-sized,-,TRBJ1-1,TGTGCCAGCAGTAGACAACCCGGTGGGGGGCGGAACACTGAAGCTTTCTTT,CASSRQPGGGRNTEAFF
TRBV14,-,TRBD1,TRBJ1-2,TGTGCCAGCAGCCGAAGGGGGAGGACAGGGGACGGCTACACCTTC,CASSRRGRTGDGYTF
TRBV7-9,-,TRBD2,TRBJ2-1,TGTGCCAGCAGCTTAGACCGTACTAGCGGGAGTGCAGTTGAGCAGTTCTTC,CASSLDRTSGSAVEQFF
TRBV20-1,once,-,TRBJ1-2,TGCAGTGCTGGTAGGTCTGATAGCTATGGCTACACCTTC,CSAGRSDSYGYTF
TRBV11-1,many,-,TRBJ2-1,TGTGCCAGCAGCTTTGGATCTTTTCCCGGGGGTTCGTACAATGAGCAGTTCTTC,CASSFGSFPGGSYNEQFF
TRBV20-1,few,-,TRBJ1-2,TGCAGTGCCGGACACGGAGACTATGGCTACACCTTC,CSAGHGDYGYTF
TRBV30,few,-,TRBJ1-5,TGTGCCTGGAGTCCCGGGGGGGCTAGCAATCAGCCCCAGCATTTT,CAWSPGGASNQPQHF
TRBV11-2,-,-,TRBJ1-1,TGTGCCAGCACCTTAAATTGGGAGGGCCACACTGAAGCTTTCTTT,CASTLNWEGHTEAFF
TRBV6-5,-,-,TRBJ2-4,TGTGCCAGCAGTTACTCGAGTAACTCAGCCAAAAACATTCAGTACTTC,CASSYSSNSAKNIQYF
TRBV24-1,-,TRBD1,TRBJ2-5,TGTGCCACCAGTGATCCGACAGGGCTGGAGACCCAGTACTTC,CATSDPTGLETQYF
TRBV13,-,-,TRBJ2-5,TGTGCCAGCAGCTTAGGGTCCAGTCTAGAGTACTTC,CASSLGSSLEYF
TRBV12-3/TRBV12-4,-,-,TRBJ1-1,TGTGCCAGCAGTTTAGCGAAGGTGAACACTGAAGCTTTCTTT,CASSLAKVNTEAFF
TRBV6-2/TRBV6-3,-,TRBD1,TRBJ2-1,TGTGCCAGCAGTTACTGGCATTCCGACAGGGGAAGGTACAATGAGCAGTTCTTC,CASSYWHSDRGRYNEQFF
TRBV20-1,-,-,TRBJ2-3,TGCAGTGCCCCCCGGGTGCTAGAGGTCACAGATACGCAGTATTTT,CSAPRVLEVTDTQYF
TRBV6-6,-,-,TRBJ1-5,TGTGCCAGCAGTGTCCCGACAGCTAGCAATCAGCCCCAGCATTTT,CASSVPTASNQPQHF
TRBV20-1,-,-,TRBJ2-6,TGCAGTGCTGGAGACTACTTCTCTGGGGCCAACGTCCTGACTTTC,CSAGDYFSGANVLTF
TRBV9,-,-,TRBJ2-5,TGTGCCAGCAGCGTAGTCGGGGGGCTCAAGGAGCAGTACTTC,CASSVVGGLKEQYF
TRBV20-1,-,TRBD2,TRBJ2-3,TGCAGTGCTAGTCGCCTAGCGGGTTCCACAGATACGCAGTATTTT,CSASRLAGSTDTQYF
TRBV10-2,few,-,TRBJ2-5,TGCGCCAGCAGTAAAGGGATCCTGAAAGAGACCCAGTACTTC,CASSKGILKETQYF
TRBV5-4,-,TRBD2,TRBJ2-3,TGTGCCAGCAGCTTCCGTGGCGGGAGGGATTACACAGATACGCAGTATTTT,CASSFRGGRDYTDTQYF
TRBV20-1,-,-,TRBJ2-5,TGCAGTGCTATTAGGAGCCAAGAGGCCCAGTACTTC,CSAIRSQEAQYF
TRBV9,-,TRBD1,TRBJ2-5,TGTGCCAGCAGCGAGGGGACAGGGGGCGGAGAGACCCAGTACTTC,CASSEGTGGGETQYF
TRBV7-2,-,TRBD2,TRBJ2-5,TGTGCCAGCCTTCCCGGGACTAGCGGGAGAGGAGAGACCCAGTACTTC,CASLPGTSGRGETQYF
TRBV20-1,few,TRBD2,TRBJ2-1,TGCAGTGCTAGAGATCCGATAACAACTAGCGGGAGTCACTCTGAGCAGTTCTTC,CSARDPITTSGSHSEQFF
TRBV7-2,-,-,TRBJ2-7,TGTGCCGGCAGCTTAGAGGCAGGGAAAACCTACGAGCAGTACTTC,CAGSLEAGKTYEQYF
TRBV7-8,-,TRBD1,TRBJ2-7,TGTGCCAGCAGCCCCCGGGACAGGGGTTTGCCCGAGCAGTACTTC,CASSPRDRGLPEQYF
TRBV7-8,few,TRBD2,TRBJ2-3,TGTGCCAGCAGCTTAGCGGTGGGACTAGCATTACCAGATACGCAGTATTTT,CASSLAVGLALPDTQYF
TRBV7-6,-,-,TRBJ2-7,TGTGCCAGCAGCTTATCCGGGCACGCCTACGAGCAGTACTTC,CASSLSGHAYEQYF
TRBV10-3,-,TRBD2,TRBJ2-7,TGTGCCACGGGACTAGCGGCCTCCTACGAGCAGTACTTC,CATGLAASYEQYF
TRBV27,few,-,TRBJ2-7,TGTGCCAGCCACGACAGGTTTTACGAGCAGTACTTC,CASHDRFYEQYF
TRBV12-3/TRBV12-4,few,-,TRBJ2-3,TGTGCCAGCAGCCAGGACACGGCCACAGATACGCAGTATTTT,CASSQDTATDTQYF
TRBV11-2,-,-,TRBJ1-2,TGTGCCAGCAGCTCTAATACAGGAATCTATGGCTACACCTTC,CASSSNTGIYGYTF
TRBV6-6,-,-,TRBJ2-5,TGTGCCAGCAGCCATTTTAGGGAAGAGACCCAGTACTTC,CASSHFREETQYF
TRBV20-1,-,TRBD2,TRBJ2-1,TGCAGTGCTAGCGGGGGGACCCTGAGCTCCTACAATGAGCAGTTCTTC,CSASGGTLSSYNEQFF
TRBV20-1,-,TRBD1,TRBJ1-1,TGCAGTGCCTCAGGGGGGGTAATAACTGAAGCTTTCTTT,CSASGGVITEAFF